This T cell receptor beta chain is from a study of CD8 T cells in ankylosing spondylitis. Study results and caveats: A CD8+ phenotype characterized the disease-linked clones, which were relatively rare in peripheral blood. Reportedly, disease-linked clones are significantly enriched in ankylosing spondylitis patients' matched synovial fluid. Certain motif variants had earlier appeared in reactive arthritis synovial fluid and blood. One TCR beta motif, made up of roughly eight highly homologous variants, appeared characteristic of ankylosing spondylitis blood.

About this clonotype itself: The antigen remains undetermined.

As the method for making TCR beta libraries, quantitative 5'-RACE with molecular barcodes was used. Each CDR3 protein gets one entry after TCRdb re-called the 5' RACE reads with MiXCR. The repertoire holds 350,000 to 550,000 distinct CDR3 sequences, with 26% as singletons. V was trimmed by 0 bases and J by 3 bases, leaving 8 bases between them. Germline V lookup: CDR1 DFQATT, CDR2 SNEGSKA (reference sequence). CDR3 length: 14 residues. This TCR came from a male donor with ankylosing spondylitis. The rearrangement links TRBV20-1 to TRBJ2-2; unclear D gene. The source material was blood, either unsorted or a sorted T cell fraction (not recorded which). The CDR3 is CSARESTDTGELFF. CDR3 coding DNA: TGCAGTGCTAGAGAGAGCACAGACACCGGGGAGCTGTTTTTT.